The rows below give T cell receptor beta chains drawn from one sample of a study of OX40 agonist ivuxolimab in advanced cancers. Measured with immunoSEQ multiplex PCR; TCRdb has only the in-frame clones, and not every one. Of 65,000 or so clones listed, 86% are singletons. The input for sequencing was CD4+ or CD8+ T cells sorted from blood, taken in a trial of the OX40 agonist ivuxolimab. All receptors come from an adult with an advanced solid tumor such as melanoma, head and neck, liver or kidney cancer. The CDR3 runs from the conserved cysteine through the conserved F or W. D genes are given only for firm matches. Where a row states a size, it is once, few, many or the class of an expanded clone; other rows omit it.

D gene | clone size | J gene | V gene | CDR3 DNA | CDR3 protein
- | - | TRBJ1-1 | TRBV11-1 | TGTGCCAGCAGCTTAGATGAGGTGGCGCAGGGATGGGAAGCTTTCTTT | CASSLDEVAQGWEAFF
TRBD2 | - | TRBJ2-5 | TRBV7-6 | TGTGCCAGCAGCCCGCGGACTAGCGGGGGGGCCTGGGAGACCCAGTACTTC | CASSPRTSGGAWETQYF
- | few | TRBJ2-7 | TRBV28 | TGTGCCAGCAGTTTGCAGGACTCTCCTAACGAGCAGTACTTC | CASSLQDSPNEQYF
TRBD2 | - | TRBJ2-1 | TRBV19 | TGTGCCAGTAGTATAGAAGCGGGGGAGTTCAATGAGCAGTTCTTC | CASSIEAGEFNEQFF
- | once | TRBJ1-4 | TRBV28 | TGTGCCAGCAGTTTCGACGACAGGTTGGGTGAAAAACTGTTTTTT | CASSFDDRLGEKLFF
- | - | TRBJ1-2 | TRBV2 | TGTGCCAGCAGCGTATCGCGTGGGAGGGACGTCGCCTATGGCTACACCTTC | CASSVSRGRDVAYGYTF
- | - | TRBJ1-5 | TRBV18 | TGTGCCAGCTCACCATTCGGCGGCAGGGGCAATCAGCCCCAGCATTTT | CASSPFGGRGNQPQHF
- | - | TRBJ1-2 | TRBV4-1 | TGCGCCAGCAGCCAAGATGTCAGAAACTATGGCTACACCTTC | CASSQDVRNYGYTF
- | - | TRBJ2-7 | TRBV2 | TGTGCCAGCAGTGTTTGGGGCCACGAGCAGTACTTC | CASSVWGHEQYF
- | - | TRBJ2-2 | TRBV29-1 | TGCAGCGTTGAAGATCTTCCTGCGGGCAGGGCGGGCGCCGGGGAGCTGTTTTTT | CSVEDLPAGRAGAGELFF
- | - | TRBJ1-6 | TRBV19 | TGTGCCAGCAAGAGCTCCTATAATTCACCCCTCCACTTT | CASKSSYNSPLHF
- | - | TRBJ1-3 | TRBV18 | TGTGCCAGCTCACCCTCTGGGGGGTCGTCCTCTGGAAACACCATATATTTT | CASSPSGGSSSGNTIYF
- | - | TRBJ2-2 | TRBV28 | TGTGCCAGCACCCCATTACACGCCGGGGAGCTGTTTTTT | CASTPLHAGELFF
TRBD1 | - | TRBJ1-5 | TRBV27 | TGTGCCAGCAGTCTCGACTGGACAGGGGACCAGCCCCAGCATTTT | CASSLDWTGDQPQHF
TRBD1 | - | TRBJ1-3 | TRBV18 | TGTGCCAGCTCACGAACCCTGTACAGGGGGGAAAGCTCTGGAAACACCATATATTTT | CASSRTLYRGESSGNTIYF
- | - | TRBJ2-3 | TRBV2 | TGTGCCAGCCTGTTCCGCATCAGCACAGATACGCAGTATTTT | CASLFRISTDTQYF
- | - | TRBJ1-2 | TRBV19 | TGTGCCAGTAGTATAGAGGAGGGATTAAACTATGGCTACACCTTC | CASSIEEGLNYGYTF
- | - | TRBJ1-1 | TRBV29-1 | TGCAGCGTTAAAGATGAGGGCAGGGTAAAAGCTGAAGCTTTCTTT | CSVKDEGRVKAEAFF
TRBD1 | - | TRBJ2-1 | TRBV7-2 | TGTGCCAGCAGCTTAGGTTTCGGGCAGGGGGTCGGGGATGAGCAGTTCTTC | CASSLGFGQGVGDEQFF
TRBD1 | - | TRBJ1-3 | TRBV5-6 | TGTGCCAGCAGCTTGTTCAGGGGGATTTCTGGAAACACCATATATTTT | CASSLFRGISGNTIYF
- | - | TRBJ2-5 | TRBV19 | TGTGCCAGCGTGGACCATTTCCAAGAGACCCAGTACTTC | CASVDHFQETQYF
- | - | TRBJ2-1 | TRBV5-1 | TGCGCCAGCAGGCCTGAGGTGGGCAGAGCTTACAATGAGCAGTTCTTC | CASRPEVGRAYNEQFF
- | once | TRBJ1-1 | TRBV30 | TGTGCCTGGAGTTGGGGGGGAGGCACTGAAGCTTTCTTT | CAWSWGGGTEAFF
TRBD1 | - | TRBJ2-6 | TRBV5-1 | TGCGCCAGCAGCTCCCTTCCCGGGACAGGGAACTCTGGGGCCAACGTCCTGACTTTC | CASSSLPGTGNSGANVLTF
- | - | TRBJ1-6 | TRBV5-1 | TGCGCCAGCAGCCTGGAGGTACAGGGAAGTTCACCCCTCCACTTT | CASSLEVQGSSPLHF
- | - | TRBJ1-1 | TRBV9 | TGTGCCAGCAGCCGGGGAACGTGGGGGATTACCCTTGCCACTGAAGCTTTCTTT | CASSRGTWGITLATEAFF
- | - | TRBJ1-2 | TRBV5-6 | TGTGCCAGCAGCTTGTCGTCAATAGGGTACCACTATGGCTACACCTTC | CASSLSSIGYHYGYTF
- | - | TRBJ1-2 | TRBV27 | TGTGCCAGCAGTTTATCAGTGGGCAGGGCTAATGGCTACACCTTC | CASSLSVGRANGYTF
TRBD1 | - | TRBJ1-2 | TRBV6-5 | TGTGCCAGCAGCCTACAGGGGAACTATGGCTACACCTTC | CASSLQGNYGYTF
- | - | TRBJ1-5 | TRBV11-2 | TGTGCCAGCAGCTTATCAAATAGCAATCAGCCCCAGCATTTT | CASSLSNSNQPQHF
- | - | TRBJ2-5 | TRBV30 | TGTGCCTGGAGTGTACAACTTCAAGAGACCCAGTACTTC | CAWSVQLQETQYF
- | - | TRBJ1-5 | TRBV6-5 | TGTGCCAGCAGTTTAGTGAGGAGCAATCAGCCCCAGCATTTT | CASSLVRSNQPQHF
TRBD1 | - | TRBJ1-2 | TRBV18 | TGTGCCAGCTCACCATGGACAGGGGATACTAACTATGGCTACACCTTC | CASSPWTGDTNYGYTF
- | - | TRBJ1-6 | TRBV7-2 | TGTGCCAGCAGCTTAGCCCCAGGGCGGTATTCACCCCTCCACTTT | CASSLAPGRYSPLHF
- | - | TRBJ2-6 | TRBV7-9 | TGTGCCAGCAGCCTGCCCCCGGGGGCCAACGTCCTGACTTTC | CASSLPPGANVLTF
- | - | TRBJ1-5 | TRBV30 | TGTGCCTGGAGTGTACAGACAGGTTCCAGCAATCAGCCCCAGCATTTT | CAWSVQTGSSNQPQHF
TRBD2 | once | TRBJ2-2 | TRBV28 | TGTGCCAGCAGCTATCTAGGCGGGGGGGCAAACACCGGGGAGCTGTTTTTT | CASSYLGGGANTGELFF
- | - | TRBJ1-2 | TRBV29-1 | TGCAGCGTTGTGGTGGCTCTCGGCTACACCTTC | CSVVVALGYTF
TRBD2 | - | TRBJ2-1 | TRBV7-3 | TGTGCCAGCAGCCCCGAGCTAGCGGACTACAATGAGCAGTTCTTC | CASSPELADYNEQFF
TRBD1 | - | TRBJ1-2 | TRBV5-1 | TGCGCCAGCAGCTTCCGGACAGGGAACCAAGCTAACTATGGCTACACCTTC | CASSFRTGNQANYGYTF
- | - | TRBJ1-1 | TRBV9 | TGTGCCAGCAGCGTCCGAGGGGACTGGGGGAACACTGAAGCTTTCTTT | CASSVRGDWGNTEAFF
- | once | TRBJ2-7 | TRBV5-6 | TGTGCCAGCAGCTTCGGGACCGGCTACGAGCAGTACTTC | CASSFGTGYEQYF
TRBD1 | - | TRBJ1-2 | TRBV10-3 | TGTGCCATCAGTGGGGCTCCGGGACAGGTTGTCTATGGCTACACCTTC | CAISGAPGQVVYGYTF
TRBD2 | - | TRBJ2-1 | TRBV6-6 | TGTGCCAGCAGTTACATGGGTGGACTAGTGAGCGATGAGCAGTTCTTC | CASSYMGGLVSDEQFF
TRBD2 | - | TRBJ2-1 | TRBV5-1 | TGCGCCAGCAGCCGTAGCGGGGGGCAAAATGAGCAGTTCTTC | CASSRSGGQNEQFF
TRBD1 | - | TRBJ1-2 | TRBV7-9 | TGTGCCAGCAGCTCCGGGACAGGGTCTCCCGGCTACACCTTC | CASSSGTGSPGYTF